The subject of this entry is one TCR beta chain. Its antigen is unidentified. Approximately 100,000 TCR templates underwent assay in each sample. TCRdb's copy holds only in-frame clones and misses some; the assay was immunoSEQ multiplex PCR. Here the sample spans some 120,000 clones, just under 95% being singletons. Germline CDR1 is SGHNT and CDR2 is YENEEA. The V and J ends lost 3 bases and 0 bases respectively, with 8 bases between them. CDR3 length: 14 residues. These data are taken from a study of siplizumab effects on memory and regulatory T cells. General study findings and limits: Treg-derived clones made up an average of roughly 70% of mappable alloreactive CD4+ clones with siplizumab and under 35% in controls.

V is TRBV11-3 and J is TRBJ1-1; a possible D gene is TRBD1 (6 bases). Sequences were obtained from non-Treg CD4+ T cells sorted from blood. This receptor was taken from a human donor in good health. The CDR3 here is CASSFGGLNTEAFF. For the CDR3, the DNA is TGTGCCAGCAGCTTCGGGGGCCTGAACACTGAAGCTTTCTTT.